Described below is a single TCR beta chain sequence and its context. Its antigen is still unknown. The data were obtained in a study of T cell repertoires in cytomegalovirus infection. Points from the study as a whole: Across the ex vivo response, the dominant clonotypes were HLA-C-restricted CMV-specific TCR beta clonotypes.

TCRdb reanalysed the reads using MiXCR and keeps one entry per CDR3 protein. The data show 45,000 to 75,000 distinct CDR3 sequences, with about 33% seen just once and 55% to 75% held by the top ten. The origin of this receptor is a human donor in good health (CMV status not recorded). Some clones in this sample may be carry-over from other donors' samples. The sample taken for sequencing was PBMCs, sequenced either directly or after in vitro stimulation (not recorded which).

This chain's CDR3 is CASSPRRGFDSPLHF. The DNA for the CDR3 is TGTGCCAGCTCACCGCGGAGGGGTTTCGATTCACCCCTCCACTTT. The V call is TRBV18, the J call TRBJ1-6; tentatively, D is TRBD1 (5 bases). Trimming cost V 3 bases and J 8 bases, with 14 bases left between them. Germline V gene lookup returns CDR1 KGHSH and CDR2 LQKENI. The CDR3 is made up of 15 amino acids.